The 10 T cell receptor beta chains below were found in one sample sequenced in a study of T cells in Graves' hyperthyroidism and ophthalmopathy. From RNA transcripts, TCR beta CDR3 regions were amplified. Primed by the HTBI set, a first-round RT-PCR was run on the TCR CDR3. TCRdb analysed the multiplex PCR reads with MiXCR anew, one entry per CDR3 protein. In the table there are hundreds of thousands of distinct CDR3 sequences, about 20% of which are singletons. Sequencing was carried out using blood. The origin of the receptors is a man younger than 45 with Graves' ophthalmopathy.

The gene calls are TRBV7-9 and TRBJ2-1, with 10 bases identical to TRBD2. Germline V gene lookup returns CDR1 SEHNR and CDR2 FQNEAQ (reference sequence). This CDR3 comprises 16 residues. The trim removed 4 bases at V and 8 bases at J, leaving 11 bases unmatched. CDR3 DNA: TGTGCCAGCAGCTCATTAAGCGGGAGGGCCGCGGATGAGCAGTTCTTC. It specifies CASSSLSGRAADEQFF.

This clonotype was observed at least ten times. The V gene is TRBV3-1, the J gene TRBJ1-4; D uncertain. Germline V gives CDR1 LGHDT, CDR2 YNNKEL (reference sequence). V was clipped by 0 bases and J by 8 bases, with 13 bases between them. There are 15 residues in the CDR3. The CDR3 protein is CASSQDWDGGEKLFF. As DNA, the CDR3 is TGTGCCAGCAGCCAAGATTGGGATGGCGGCGAAAAACTGTTTTTT.

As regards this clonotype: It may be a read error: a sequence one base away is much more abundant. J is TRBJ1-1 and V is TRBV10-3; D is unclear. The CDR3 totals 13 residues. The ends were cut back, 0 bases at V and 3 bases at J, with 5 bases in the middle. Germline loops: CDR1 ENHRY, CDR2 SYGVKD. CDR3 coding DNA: TGTGCCATCAGTGAGTCGACATACACTGAAGCTTTCTTT. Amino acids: CAISESTYTEAFF.

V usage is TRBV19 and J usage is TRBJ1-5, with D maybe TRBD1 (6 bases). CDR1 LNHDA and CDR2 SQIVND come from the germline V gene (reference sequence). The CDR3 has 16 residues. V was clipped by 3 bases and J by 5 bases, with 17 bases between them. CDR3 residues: CASSIYGRGHDQPQHF. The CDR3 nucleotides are TGTGCCAGTAGTATCTACGGCAGGGGACATGATCAGCCCCAGCATTTT.

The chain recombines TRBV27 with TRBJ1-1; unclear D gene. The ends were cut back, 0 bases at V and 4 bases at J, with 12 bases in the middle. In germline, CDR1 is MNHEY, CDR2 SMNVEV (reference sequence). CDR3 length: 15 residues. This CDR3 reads CASSLSGFSSTEAFF. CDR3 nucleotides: TGTGCCAGCAGTTTATCAGGGTTTTCGAGCACTGAAGCTTTCTTT.

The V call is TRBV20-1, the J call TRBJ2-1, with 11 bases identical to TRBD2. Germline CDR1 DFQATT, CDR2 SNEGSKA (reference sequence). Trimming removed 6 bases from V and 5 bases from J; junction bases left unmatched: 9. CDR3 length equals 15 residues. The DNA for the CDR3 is TGCAGTGCCCCCCTACCGGGACTAGCGGACAATGAGCAGTTCTTC. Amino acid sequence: CSAPLPGLADNEQFF.

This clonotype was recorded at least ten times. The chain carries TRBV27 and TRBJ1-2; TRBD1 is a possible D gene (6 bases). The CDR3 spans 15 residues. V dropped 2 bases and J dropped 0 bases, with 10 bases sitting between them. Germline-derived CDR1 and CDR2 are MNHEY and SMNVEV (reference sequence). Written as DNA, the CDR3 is TGTGCCAGCAGTTTAACGGGACACCCTAACTATGGCTACACCTTC. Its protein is CASSLTGHPNYGYTF.

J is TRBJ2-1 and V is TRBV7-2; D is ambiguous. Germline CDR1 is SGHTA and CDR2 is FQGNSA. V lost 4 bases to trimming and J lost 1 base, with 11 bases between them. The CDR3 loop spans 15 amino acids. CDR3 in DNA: TGTGCCAGCAGCTCCCGTGGGCAGTCCTACAATGAGCAGTTCTTC. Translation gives CASSSRGQSYNEQFF. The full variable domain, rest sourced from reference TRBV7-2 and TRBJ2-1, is GAGVSQSPSNKVTEKGKDVELRCDPISGHTALYWYRQSLGQGLEFLIYFQGNSAPDKSGLPSDRFSAERTGGSVSTLTIQRTQQEDSAVYLCASSSRGQSYNEQFFGPGTRLTVL.

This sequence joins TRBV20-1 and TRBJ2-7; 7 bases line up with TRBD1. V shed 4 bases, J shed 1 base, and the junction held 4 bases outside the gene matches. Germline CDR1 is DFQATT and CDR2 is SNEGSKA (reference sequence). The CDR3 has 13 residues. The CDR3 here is CSATRDRSYEQYF. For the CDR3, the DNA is TGCAGTGCTACCCGGGACAGATCCTACGAGCAGTACTTC.

Here the CDR3 DNA reads TGCAGCGCCGCCCCTCCGGACAGAAGGGGGCGGGAGACCCAGTACTTC. This gives the protein CSAAPPDRRGRETQYF. The V gene is TRBV29-1, the J gene TRBJ2-5; 7 nucleotides agree with TRBD1. Germline V gene data show CDR1 as SQVTM and CDR2 as ANQGSEA. This CDR3 is 16 amino acids long. The V and J ends lost 7 bases and 5 bases, in that order; junction bases with no gene match: 19. The complete variable domain, with remaining parts taken from reference TRBV29-1 and TRBJ2-5, reads SAVISQKPSRDICQRGTSLTIQCQVDSQVTMMFWYRQQPGQSLTLIATANQGSEATYESGFVIDKFPISRPNLTFSTLTVSNMSPEDSSIYLCSAAPPDRRGRETQYFGPGTRLLVL.